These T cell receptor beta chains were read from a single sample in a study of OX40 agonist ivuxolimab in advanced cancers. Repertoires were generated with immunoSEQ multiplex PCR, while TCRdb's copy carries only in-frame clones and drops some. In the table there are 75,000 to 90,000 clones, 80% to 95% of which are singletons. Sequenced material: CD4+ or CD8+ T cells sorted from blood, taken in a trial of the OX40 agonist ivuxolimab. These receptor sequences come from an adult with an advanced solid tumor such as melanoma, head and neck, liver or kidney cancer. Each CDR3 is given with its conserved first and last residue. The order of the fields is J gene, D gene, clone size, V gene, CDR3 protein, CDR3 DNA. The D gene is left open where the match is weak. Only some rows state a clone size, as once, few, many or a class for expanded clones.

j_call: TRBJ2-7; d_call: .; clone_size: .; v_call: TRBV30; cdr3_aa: CAWSVQMTYEQYF; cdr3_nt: TGTGCCTGGAGCGTCCAGATGACCTACGAGCAGTACTTC
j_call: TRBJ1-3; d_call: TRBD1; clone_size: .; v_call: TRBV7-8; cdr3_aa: CASSLVGQGFSGNTIYF; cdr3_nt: TGTGCCAGCAGCTTAGTGGGACAGGGATTCTCTGGAAACACCATATATTTT
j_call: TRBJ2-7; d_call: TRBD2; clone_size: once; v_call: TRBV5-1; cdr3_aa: CASSLDGTSVDEQYF; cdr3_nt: TGCGCCAGCAGCTTGGACGGGACTAGCGTGGACGAGCAGTACTTC
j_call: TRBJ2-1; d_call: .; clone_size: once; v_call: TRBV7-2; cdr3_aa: CASSLADYNEQFF; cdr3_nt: TGTGCCAGCAGCTTAGCGGACTACAATGAGCAGTTCTTC
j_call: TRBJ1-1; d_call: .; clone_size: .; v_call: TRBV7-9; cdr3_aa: CASSFGTNTEAFF; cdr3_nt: TGTGCCAGCAGCTTCGGTACCAACACTGAAGCTTTCTTT
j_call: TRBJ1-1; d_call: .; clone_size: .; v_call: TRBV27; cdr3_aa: CASTRTGLNTEAFF; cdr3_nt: TGTGCCAGCACCCGCACGGGCTTGAACACTGAAGCTTTCTTT
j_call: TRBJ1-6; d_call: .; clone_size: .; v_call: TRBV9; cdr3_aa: CASSPGSGRDSPLHF; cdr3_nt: TGTGCCAGCAGCCCGGGGTCAGGGAGGGATTCACCCCTCCACTTT
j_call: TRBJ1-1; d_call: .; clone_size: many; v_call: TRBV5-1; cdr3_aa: CASSLGASGTEAFF; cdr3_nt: TGCGCCAGCAGCTTGGGTGCCTCGGGAACTGAAGCTTTCTTT
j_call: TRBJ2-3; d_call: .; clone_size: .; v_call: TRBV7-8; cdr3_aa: CASSISGLPDTQYF; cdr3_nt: TGTGCCAGCAGCATTAGCGGTCTCCCAGATACGCAGTATTTT
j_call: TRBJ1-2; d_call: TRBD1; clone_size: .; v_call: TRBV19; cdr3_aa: CASSRDRVGGYTF; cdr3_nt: TGTGCCAGTAGTCGTGACAGGGTGGGAGGCTACACCTTC
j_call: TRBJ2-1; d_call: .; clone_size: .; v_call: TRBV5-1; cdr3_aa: CASSLEGVQAQFF; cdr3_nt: TGCGCCAGCAGCTTGGAGGGGGTACAGGCGCAGTTCTTC
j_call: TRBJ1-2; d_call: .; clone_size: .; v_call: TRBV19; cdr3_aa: CASSSGQPSYYGYTF; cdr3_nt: TGTGCCAGTAGTTCGGGACAACCCTCCTATTATGGCTACACCTTC
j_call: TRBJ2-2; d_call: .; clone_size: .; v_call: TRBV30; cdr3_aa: CAWSGQGTGELFF; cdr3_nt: TGTGCCTGGAGTGGGCAGGGCACCGGGGAGCTGTTTTTT
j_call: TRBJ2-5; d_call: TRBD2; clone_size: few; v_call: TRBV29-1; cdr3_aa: CSIRAGGQETQYF; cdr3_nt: TGCAGCATAAGAGCGGGGGGACAAGAGACCCAGTACTTC
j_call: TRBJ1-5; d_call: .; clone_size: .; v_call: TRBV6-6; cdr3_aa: CAAGRENNQPQHF; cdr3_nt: TGTGCCGCAGGCAGGGAAAACAATCAGCCCCAGCATTTT
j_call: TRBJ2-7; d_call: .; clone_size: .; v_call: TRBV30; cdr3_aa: CAAGSLYEQYF; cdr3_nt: TGTGCCGCCGGGTCGTTATACGAGCAGTACTTC
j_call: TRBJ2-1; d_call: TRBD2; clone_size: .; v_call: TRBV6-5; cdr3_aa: CASSYQRGAGNEQFF; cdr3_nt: TGTGCCAGCAGTTACCAGCGGGGGGCAGGTAATGAGCAGTTCTTC
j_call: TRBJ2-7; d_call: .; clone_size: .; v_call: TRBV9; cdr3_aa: CASSATRGYSEKNEQYF; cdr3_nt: TGTGCCAGCAGCGCCACCCGGGGCTACTCTGAGAAAAACGAGCAGTACTTC
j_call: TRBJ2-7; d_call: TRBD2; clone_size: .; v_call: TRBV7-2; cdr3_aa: CASSSYGLADSYEQYF; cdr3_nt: TGTGCCAGCAGCTCTTACGGACTAGCGGACTCCTACGAGCAGTACTTC
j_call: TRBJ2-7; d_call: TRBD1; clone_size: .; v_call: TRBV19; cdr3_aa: CASSLTGPYEQYF; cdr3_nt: TGTGCCAGTAGTCTGACAGGGCCCTACGAGCAGTACTTC
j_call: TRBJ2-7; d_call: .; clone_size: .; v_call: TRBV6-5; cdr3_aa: CASRQTRESYEQYF; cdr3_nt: TGTGCCAGCAGACAGACACGAGAGTCCTACGAGCAGTACTTC
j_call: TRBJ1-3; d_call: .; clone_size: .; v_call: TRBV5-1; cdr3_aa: CASSAALGSGNTIYF; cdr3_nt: TGCGCCAGCAGCGCAGCTCTGGGCTCTGGAAACACCATATATTTT
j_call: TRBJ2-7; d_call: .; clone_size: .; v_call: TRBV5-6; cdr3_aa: CASSLVEGDEQYF; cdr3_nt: TGTGCCAGCAGCTTGGTAGAGGGGGACGAGCAGTACTTC
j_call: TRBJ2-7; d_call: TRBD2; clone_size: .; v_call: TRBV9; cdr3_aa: CASSVGLAETYEQYF; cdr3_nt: TGTGCCAGCAGCGTGGGACTAGCGGAAACCTACGAGCAGTACTTC
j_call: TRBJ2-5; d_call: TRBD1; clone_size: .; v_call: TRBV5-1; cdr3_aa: CASFRTGPQETQYF; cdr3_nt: TGCGCCAGTTTTAGGACAGGGCCCCAAGAGACCCAGTACTTC
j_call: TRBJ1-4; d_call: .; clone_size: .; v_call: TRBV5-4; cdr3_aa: CASSLDSATNEKLFF; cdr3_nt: TGTGCCAGCAGCTTGGACAGTGCAACTAATGAAAAACTGTTTTTT
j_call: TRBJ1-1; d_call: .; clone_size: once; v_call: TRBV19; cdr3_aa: CASSIAATGREAFF; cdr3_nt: TGTGCCAGTAGTATAGCAGCGACAGGAAGAGAAGCTTTCTTT
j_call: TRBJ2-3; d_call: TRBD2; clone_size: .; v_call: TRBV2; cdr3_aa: CASSGPGGKLTDTQYF; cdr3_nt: TGTGCCAGCAGTGGGCCGGGGGGGAAACTCACAGATACGCAGTATTTT
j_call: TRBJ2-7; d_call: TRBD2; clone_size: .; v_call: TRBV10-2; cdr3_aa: CASTRRLAGHEQYF; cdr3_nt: TGCGCCAGCACCCGAAGACTAGCGGGCCACGAGCAGTACTTC
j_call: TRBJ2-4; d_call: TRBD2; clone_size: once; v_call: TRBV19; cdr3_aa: CASSILGLGGRGGNIQYF; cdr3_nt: TGTGCCAGTAGTATCCTCGGTTTAGGCGGCCGGGGGGGAAACATTCAGTACTTC
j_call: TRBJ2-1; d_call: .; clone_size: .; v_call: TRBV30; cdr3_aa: CAWSPLREQFF; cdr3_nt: TGTGCCTGGAGTCCTCTACGAGAGCAGTTCTTC
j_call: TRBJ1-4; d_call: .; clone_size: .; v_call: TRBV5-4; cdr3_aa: CASGDGQINEKLFF; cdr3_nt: TGTGCCAGCGGGGATGGACAGATTAATGAAAAACTGTTTTTT
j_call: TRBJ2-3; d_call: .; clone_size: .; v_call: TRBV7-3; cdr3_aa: CASSTLYGDTQYF; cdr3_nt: TGTGCCAGCAGCACCCTCTACGGAGATACGCAGTATTTT
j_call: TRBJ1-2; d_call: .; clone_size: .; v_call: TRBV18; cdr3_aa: CASSPREQGKGYTF; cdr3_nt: TGTGCCAGCTCACCACGAGAACAGGGTAAAGGCTACACCTTC
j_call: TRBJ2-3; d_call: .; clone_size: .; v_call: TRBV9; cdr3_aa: CASSVGDSTTSTDTQYF; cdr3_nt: TGTGCCAGCAGCGTAGGGGACTCAACCACTAGCACAGATACGCAGTATTTT